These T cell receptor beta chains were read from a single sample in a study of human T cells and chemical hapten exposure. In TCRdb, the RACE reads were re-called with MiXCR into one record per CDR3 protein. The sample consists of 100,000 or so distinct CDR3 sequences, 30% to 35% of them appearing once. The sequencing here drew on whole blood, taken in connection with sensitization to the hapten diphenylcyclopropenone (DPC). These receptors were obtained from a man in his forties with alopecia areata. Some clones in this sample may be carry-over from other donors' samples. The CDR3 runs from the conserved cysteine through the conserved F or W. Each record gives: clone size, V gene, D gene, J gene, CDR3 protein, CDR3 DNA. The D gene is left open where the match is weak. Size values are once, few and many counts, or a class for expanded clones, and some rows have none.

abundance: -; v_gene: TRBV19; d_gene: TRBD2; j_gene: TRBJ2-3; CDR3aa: CASSTPLGGSLADTQYF; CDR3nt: TGTGCCAGTAGTACCCCCTTGGGCGGGAGTCTCGCAGATACGCAGTATTTT
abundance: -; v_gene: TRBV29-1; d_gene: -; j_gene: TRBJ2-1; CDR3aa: CSVEDRAGNNEQFF; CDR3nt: TGCAGCGTTGAAGATCGTGCAGGGAACAATGAGCAGTTCTTC
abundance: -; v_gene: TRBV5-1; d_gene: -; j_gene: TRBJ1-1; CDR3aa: CASSPVSPDTEAFF; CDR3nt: TGCGCCAGCAGCCCCGTGAGCCCGGACACTGAAGCTTTCTTT
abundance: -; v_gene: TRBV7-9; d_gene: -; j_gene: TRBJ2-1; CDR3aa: CASSRVHNEQFF; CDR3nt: TGTGCCAGCAGCAGGGTCCACAATGAGCAGTTCTTC
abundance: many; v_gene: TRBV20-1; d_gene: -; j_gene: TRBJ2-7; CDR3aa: CSAGPQGYYEQYF; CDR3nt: TGCAGTGCCGGGCCGCAGGGGTACTACGAGCAGTACTTC
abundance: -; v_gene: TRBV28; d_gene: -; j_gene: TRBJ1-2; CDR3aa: CASSSPDSPSTF; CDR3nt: TGTGCCAGCAGTAGCCCGGACTCCCCGAGTACCTTC
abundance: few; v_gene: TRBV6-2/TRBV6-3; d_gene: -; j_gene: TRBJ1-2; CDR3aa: CASSYAGILDGYTF; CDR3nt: TGTGCCAGCAGTTACGCGGGAATTCTCGATGGCTACACCTTC
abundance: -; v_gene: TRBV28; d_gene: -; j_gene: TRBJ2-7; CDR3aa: CASSPGDSRAYEQYF; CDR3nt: TGTGCCAGCAGCCCCGGGGATAGTAGAGCCTACGAGCAGTACTTC
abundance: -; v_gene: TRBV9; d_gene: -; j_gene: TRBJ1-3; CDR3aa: CASSQAGGGGPGNTIYF; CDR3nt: TGTGCCAGCAGCCAAGCGGGTGGGGGGGGCCCTGGAAACACCATATATTTT
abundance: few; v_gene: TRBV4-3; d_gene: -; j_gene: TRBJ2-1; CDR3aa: CASSQDREREQFF; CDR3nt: TGCGCCAGCAGCCAAGATCGGGAGCGGGAGCAGTTCTTC
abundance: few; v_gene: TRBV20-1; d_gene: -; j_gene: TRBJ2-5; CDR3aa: CSALPGWGGETQYF; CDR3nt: TGCAGTGCTCTCCCCGGGTGGGGCGGAGAGACCCAGTACTTC
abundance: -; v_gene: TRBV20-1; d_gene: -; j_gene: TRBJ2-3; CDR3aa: CSARDPRGEQGTQYF; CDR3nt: TGCAGTGCTAGAGATCCGCGAGGGGAGCAGGGTACGCAGTATTTT
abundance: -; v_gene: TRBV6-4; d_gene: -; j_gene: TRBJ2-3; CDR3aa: CASSDGQITDTQYF; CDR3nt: TGTGCCAGCAGTGACGGCCAGATCACAGATACGCAGTATTTT
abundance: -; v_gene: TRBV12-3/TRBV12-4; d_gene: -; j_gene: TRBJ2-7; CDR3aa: CASSVTTAGARGRYEQYF; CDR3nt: TGTGCCAGCAGTGTCACCACGGCGGGGGCCAGGGGCCGGTACGAGCAGTACTTC
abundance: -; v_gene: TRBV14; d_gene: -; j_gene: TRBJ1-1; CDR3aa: CASSQELLNTEAFF; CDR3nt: TGTGCCAGCAGCCAAGAGCTCCTGAACACTGAAGCTTTCTTT
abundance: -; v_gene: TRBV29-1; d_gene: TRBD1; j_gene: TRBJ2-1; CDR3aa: CSVDRQGISYNEQFF; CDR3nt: TGCAGCGTTGACAGACAGGGGATTTCCTACAATGAGCAGTTCTTC
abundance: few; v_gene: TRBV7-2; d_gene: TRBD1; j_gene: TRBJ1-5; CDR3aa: CASSNGQGENQPQHF; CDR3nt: TGTGCCAGCAGCAACGGACAGGGCGAGAATCAGCCCCAGCATTTT
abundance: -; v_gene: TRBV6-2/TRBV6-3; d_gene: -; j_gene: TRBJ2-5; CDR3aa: CASRGWDAQYF; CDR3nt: TGTGCCAGCAGGGGATGGGACGCCCAGTACTTC
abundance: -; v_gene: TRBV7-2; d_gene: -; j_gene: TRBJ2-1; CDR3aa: CASSLVGREQFF; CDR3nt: TGTGCCAGCAGCTTAGTGGGCAGGGAGCAGTTCTTC
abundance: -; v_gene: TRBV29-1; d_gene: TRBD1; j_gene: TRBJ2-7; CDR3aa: CSTRTGNEQYF; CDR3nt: TGCAGCACAAGGACAGGGAACGAGCAGTACTTC
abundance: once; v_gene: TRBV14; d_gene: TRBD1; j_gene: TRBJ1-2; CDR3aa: CASSRDRGGYGYTF; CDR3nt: TGTGCCAGCAGCCGGGACAGGGGAGGCTATGGCTACACCTTC
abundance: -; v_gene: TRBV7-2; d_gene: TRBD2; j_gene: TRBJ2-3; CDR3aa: CASSRGLAGTDTQYF; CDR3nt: TGTGCCAGCAGCCGTGGACTAGCTGGCACAGATACGCAGTATTTT
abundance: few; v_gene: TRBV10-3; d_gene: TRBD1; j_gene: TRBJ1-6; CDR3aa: CAISETKTGQSSYNSPLHF; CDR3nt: TGTGCCATCAGTGAGACGAAGACAGGGCAGAGCTCCTATAATTCACCCCTCCACTTT
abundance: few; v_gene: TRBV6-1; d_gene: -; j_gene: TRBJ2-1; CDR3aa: CASSAKEKQFF; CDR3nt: TGTGCCAGCAGTGCAAAAGAAAAGCAGTTCTTC
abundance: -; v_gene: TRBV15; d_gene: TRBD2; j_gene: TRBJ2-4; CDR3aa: CATQPNGASGRKNIQYF; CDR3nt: TGTGCCACCCAACCCAATGGGGCTAGCGGGAGGAAGAACATTCAGTACTTC
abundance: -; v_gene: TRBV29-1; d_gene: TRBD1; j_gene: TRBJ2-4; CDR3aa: CSASETGGGNIQYF; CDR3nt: TGCAGCGCGAGTGAGACAGGGGGAGGGAACATTCAGTACTTC
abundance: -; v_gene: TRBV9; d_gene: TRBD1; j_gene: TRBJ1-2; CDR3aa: CASSDGQENYGYTF; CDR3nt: TGTGCCAGCAGCGATGGACAGGAAAACTATGGCTACACCTTC
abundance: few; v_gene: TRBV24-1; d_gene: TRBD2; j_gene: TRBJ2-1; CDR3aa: CATSDLSAGGTEQFF; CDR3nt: TGTGCCACCAGTGATTTGTCTGCGGGAGGGACTGAGCAGTTCTTC
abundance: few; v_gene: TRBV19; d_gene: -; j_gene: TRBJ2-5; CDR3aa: CASSKFRGAGSDETQYF; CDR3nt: TGTGCCAGTAGTAAGTTCCGGGGTGCGGGCAGCGACGAGACCCAGTACTTC
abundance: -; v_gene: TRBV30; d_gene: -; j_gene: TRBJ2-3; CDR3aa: CAWRGGFADLSTDTQYF; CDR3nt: TGTGCCTGGAGAGGGGGATTCGCGGACCTTAGCACAGATACGCAGTATTTT
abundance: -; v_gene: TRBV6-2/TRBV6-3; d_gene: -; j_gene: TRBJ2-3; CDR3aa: CASSRDYTQYF; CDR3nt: TGTGCCAGCAGCCGGGACTATACGCAGTATTTT
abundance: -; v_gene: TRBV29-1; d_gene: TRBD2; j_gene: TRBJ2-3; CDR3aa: CSEKAGGPTDTQYF; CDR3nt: TGCAGCGAGAAAGCGGGAGGGCCGACAGATACGCAGTATTTT
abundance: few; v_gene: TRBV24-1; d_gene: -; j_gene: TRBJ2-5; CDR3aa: CATSDLRTQYF; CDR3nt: TGTGCCACCAGTGACCTAAGAACCCAGTACTTC
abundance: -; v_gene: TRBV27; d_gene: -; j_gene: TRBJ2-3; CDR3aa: CASSFWTASTDTQYF; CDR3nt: TGTGCCAGCAGTTTTTGGACAGCTAGCACAGATACGCAGTATTTT
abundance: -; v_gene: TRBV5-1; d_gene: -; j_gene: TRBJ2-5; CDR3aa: CASSLDLAPQETQYF; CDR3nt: TGCGCCAGCAGCTTGGATTTAGCACCACAAGAGACCCAGTACTTC
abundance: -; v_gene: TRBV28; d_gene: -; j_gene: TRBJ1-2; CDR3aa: CASIPPRGTFSGYTF; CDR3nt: TGTGCCAGCATTCCCCCCCGGGGGACATTTTCTGGCTACACCTTC
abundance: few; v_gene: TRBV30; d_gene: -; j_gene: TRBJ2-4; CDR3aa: CAWRGENIQYF; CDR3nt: TGTGCCTGGAGAGGAGAAAACATTCAGTACTTC
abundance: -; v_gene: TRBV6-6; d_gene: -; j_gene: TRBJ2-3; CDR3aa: CATGGTDTQYF; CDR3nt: TGTGCCACGGGGGGCACAGATACGCAGTATTTT
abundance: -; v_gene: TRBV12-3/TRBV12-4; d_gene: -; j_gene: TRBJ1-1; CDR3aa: CASSLAPVTEAFF; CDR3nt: TGTGCCAGCAGTTTAGCGCCTGTCACTGAAGCTTTCTTT
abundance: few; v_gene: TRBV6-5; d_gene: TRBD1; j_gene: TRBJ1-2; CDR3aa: CASTLDRGRYGYTF; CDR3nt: TGTGCCAGCACCTTGGACAGGGGGCGGTATGGCTACACCTTC
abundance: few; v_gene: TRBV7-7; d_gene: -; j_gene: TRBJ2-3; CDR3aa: CASSLGIVGDTQYF; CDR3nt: TGTGCTAGCAGCTTAGGGATTGTGGGGGATACGCAGTATTTT
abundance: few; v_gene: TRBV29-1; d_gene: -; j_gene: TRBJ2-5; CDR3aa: CSVERTAETQYF; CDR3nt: TGCAGCGTTGAAAGGACCGCAGAGACCCAGTACTTC
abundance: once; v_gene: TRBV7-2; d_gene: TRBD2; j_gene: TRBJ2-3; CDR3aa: CASSRLAGAGNTQYF; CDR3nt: TGTGCCAGCAGCCGACTAGCGGGGGCCGGAAATACGCAGTATTTT
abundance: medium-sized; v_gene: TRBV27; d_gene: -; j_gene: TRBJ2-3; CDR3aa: CASSFRGPTDTQYF; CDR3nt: TGTGCCAGCAGTTTTCGGGGACCCACAGATACGCAGTATTTT